The 22 T cell receptor beta chains listed next were all sequenced from one sample in a study of T cells in Graves' hyperthyroidism and ophthalmopathy (dated by TCRdb to about 2019). The library was generated by multiplex PCR. The listed sequencing device is Illumina HiSeq 2000. The TCR beta CDR3 regions were amplified from the RNA transcripts. For the first round of RT-PCR on the TCR CDR3, the HTBI primer set was used together with the Qiagen OneStep RT-PCR kit. Through fastp at Q25 and MiXCR, TCRdb rebuilt clones from the public reads, retaining in-frame beta chains. Identical CDR3 protein sequences are pooled into one entry, listed with their most common genes and DNA. The table for this sample lists hundreds of thousands of distinct CDR3 sequences; 11% to 15% of them were counted only once. More than 8.5% of the sample lies in the top ten. Sequencing used blood. The receptors shown here come from a woman aged 18 to 35 with Graves' hyperthyroidism.

This clonotype came up once. The chain has TRBV6-2 or TRBV6-3 and TRBJ1-4; 9 bases map to TRBD1. The CDR3 has 15 amino acids. V gave up 6 bases and J gave up 5 bases; unmatched junction bases: 7. CDR1 MNHEY and CDR2 SVGEGT come from the germline V gene. DNA of the CDR3: TGTGCCAGCAGACGCCGGGACAGGGCGAATGAAAAACTGTTTTTT. Translated: CASRRRDRANEKLFF.

This chain connects TRBV12-3 or TRBV12-4 to TRBJ1-2, with unresolved D. The length of the CDR3 is 15 residues. V was shortened by 8 bases and J by 0 bases, with 16 bases between the two germline ends. CDR3 amino acids: CASVQENKPNYGYTF. The CDR3 bases are TGTGCCAGCGTCCAGGAGAATAAACCTAACTATGGCTACACCTTC.

This chain links TRBV12-3 or TRBV12-4 with TRBJ2-3; TRBD1 agrees at 8 bases. The CDR3 is 15 residues long. Germline trimming cut 3 bases from V and 4 bases from J; bases unmatched to any gene: 6. The CDR3 spells CASSFSGGFSDTQYF. The CDR3 DNA sequence: TGTGCCAGCAGTTTCTCAGGGGGCTTTTCAGATACGCAGTATTTT.

This clonotype was found many times. CDR3 amino acids: CASSLTGGAMNTEAFF. Written as DNA, the CDR3 is TGTGCCAGCAGTTTAACAGGGGGGGCCATGAACACTGAAGCTTTCTTT. The V gene is TRBV12-3 or TRBV12-4, the J gene TRBJ1-1; 8 bases map to TRBD1. The CDR3 has 16 residues. The V segment lost 2 bases and the J segment 0 bases; nucleotides outside the gene matches: 5.

This clonotype was picked up many times. The chain recombines TRBV2 with TRBJ1-5; D remains unclear. Germline lookup yields CDR1 SNHLY and CDR2 FYNNEI. V lost 4 bases to trimming and J lost 0 bases, with 10 bases between them. This CDR3 region has 15 residues. CDR3 sequence (DNA): TGTGCCAGCAGTGTGAAACAGAATAGCAATCAGCCCCAGCATTTT. Protein product: CASSVKQNSNQPQHF.

V is TRBV5-1 and J is TRBJ1-1; D is unresolved. Germline V gene data show CDR1 as SGHRS and CDR2 as YFSETQ. With 4 bases removed from V and 3 bases from J, the gap between germline ends came to 10 bases. CDR3 length: 13 residues. The CDR3 region is CASSPDGYTEAFF. Here the CDR3 DNA reads TGCGCCAGCAGCCCCGACGGGTACACTGAAGCTTTCTTT.

This clonotype was picked up many times. Germline and junction disagree at one end, which may indicate a read error. The J gene is TRBJ2-1, the V gene TRBV7-7; 8 nucleotides agree with TRBD1. Germline V gene data show CDR1 as SSHAT and CDR2 as FNYEAQ (reference sequence). The CDR3 has 16 amino acids. CDR3 sequence: CASSLEPGGVSHEQFF. The CDR3, as DNA: TGTGCTAGCAGCTTAGAGCCAGGGGGCGTATCCCATGAGCAGTTCTTC.

This sequence joins TRBV12-5 and TRBJ1-1, with 11 bases lining up with TRBD1. Germline-derived CDR1 and CDR2 are LGHNT and FRNRAP. The CDR3 sequence is 16 residues long. V shed 0 bases and J 3 bases; nucleotides not matched to a gene: 3. The CDR3 spells CASGLVLGQGDTEAFF. The DNA of the CDR3 is TGTGCTAGTGGTTTGGTCTTGGGACAGGGGGACACTGAAGCTTTCTTT.

In its sample, this clonotype was seen a few times. This likely comes from a read error, as the CDR3 has no conserved phenylalanine or tryptophan at its end. The V call is TRBV11-1, the J call TRBJ1-1; D gene uncertain. The CDR3 loop spans 16 amino acids. CDR1 and CDR2 from the germline V gene are SGHAT and FQDESV (reference sequence). The V end was cut by 4 bases, the J end by 4 bases, with 19 bases between. In DNA, the CDR3 is TGTGCCAGCAGCTGGAGCTCGTGGACGGCTGGCACTGAAGCTTTCCTT. Translation: CASSWSSWTAGTEAFL.

Regarding this clonotype: This sequence may be a read error, since a much larger clone differs from it by one base. The CDR3 here is CASSQRGAHNEQLF. DNA for the CDR3: TGTGCCAGCAGCCAAAGGGGGGCTCACAATGAGCAGCTCTTC. The chain recombines TRBV3-1 with TRBJ2-1; D may match TRBD1 or TRBD2 (6 bases each). This CDR3 is built from 14 residues. The germline CDR1 and CDR2 sequences are LGHDT and YNNKEL (reference sequence).

At least ten counts were recorded for this clonotype. This chain joins TRBV6-1 and TRBJ2-7, with D uncertain. The V end was cut by 8 bases, the J end by 6 bases, with 17 bases between. Germline loops: CDR1 MNHNS, CDR2 SASEGT. This CDR3 spans 13 amino acids. The CDR3: CASSGVTFAEQYF. For the CDR3, the DNA is TGTGCCAGCTCAGGCGTGACCTTTGCCGAGCAGTACTTC.

CDR3 coding DNA: TGTGCCAGCAGGGGGGCTTTTAATCTAGCGGGAGGTCCTAACCAAGAGACCCAGTACTTC. Translated, it gives CASRGAFNLAGGPNQETQYF. The chain couples TRBV28 to TRBJ2-5, with TRBD2 matching over 11 bases. CDR1 is MDHEN, CDR2 SYDVKM, per germline. This CDR3 is built from 20 residues. The V and J ends lost 6 bases and 0 bases, in that order; junction bases with no gene match: 18. Using reference TRBV28 and TRBJ2-5 for the parts outside the CDR3, the full variable domain is DVKVTQSSRYLVKRTGEKVFLECVQDMDHENMFWYRQDPGLGLRLIYFSYDVKMKEKGDIPEGYSVSREKKERFSLILESASTNQTSMYLCASRGAFNLAGGPNQETQYFGPGTRLLVL.

The chain employs TRBV7-9 and TRBJ2-7; possible D gene TRBD1, 6 bases. The V end lost 5 bases, the J end lost 2 bases, and 13 bases lay between the germline ends. This CDR3 region has 14 residues. Looked up from germline, CDR1 is SEHNR and CDR2 is FQNEAQ (reference sequence). In DNA form, the CDR3 reads TGTGCCAGCAGCGACTCCGGACAGACCTACGAGCAGTACTTC. It yields the protein CASSDSGQTYEQYF.

This clonotype has a count of ten or more. V and J are TRBV28 and TRBJ2-3; D is ambiguous. The CDR3 is made up of 14 amino acids. V was pared by 4 bases and J by 1 base, with 9 bases between. The germline CDR1 and CDR2 sequences are MDHEN and SYDVKM. CDR3 in amino acids: CASSSPDGTDTQYF. CDR3 nucleotide sequence: TGTGCCAGCAGTTCCCCCGACGGCACAGATACGCAGTATTTT.

The chain employs TRBV20-1 and TRBJ2-7; 11 bases are shared with TRBD2. CDR3 length: 16 amino acids. The V and J ends lost 0 bases and 4 bases, in that order; junction bases with no gene match: 8. The germline gives CDR1 DFQATT, CDR2 SNEGSKA (reference sequence). CDR3 coding DNA: TGCAGTGCTAGAGATCGCACCGGGACTAGCGGTTACGAGCAGTACTTC. Its translation is CSARDRTGTSGYEQYF.

The table lists this clonotype with a few counts. The V and J genes are TRBV7-9 and TRBJ1-1; 7 bases line up with TRBD1. CDR1 and CDR2 from the germline V gene are SEHNR and FQNEAQ (reference sequence). The CDR3 contains 15 residues. V dropped 2 bases and J dropped 1; count of bases not matched to a gene: 4. The CDR3 DNA sequence: TGTGCCAGCAGCTTATGGGGGACAGCGAACACTGAAGCTTTCTTT. Its protein is CASSLWGTANTEAFF.

This clonotype was counted at least ten times. The genes are TRBV6-2 or TRBV6-3 and TRBJ2-1; D is perhaps TRBD1 or TRBD2 (5 bases each). The germline V and J ends were trimmed by 8 bases and 0 bases, with 14 bases remaining between them. There are 15 residues in the CDR3. Per germline, CDR1 MNHEY and CDR2 SVGEGT. The CDR3: CASGSGRSSYNEQFF. The CDR3 nucleotides read TGTGCCAGCGGGTCGGGACGGAGCTCCTACAATGAGCAGTTCTTC.

Only a few counts were recorded for this clonotype. The V call is TRBV15, the J call TRBJ2-7, with TRBD2 matching 8 bases. The CDR3 spans 14 residues. Germline V CDR1 and CDR2: LNHNV, YYDKDF (reference sequence). Trimming took 1 base from V and 6 from J; bases not matched to a gene: 5. The CDR3 DNA reads TGTGCCACCAGCAGAGGGGGACTAGTGGGCGAGCAGTACTTC. Amino acids: CATSRGGLVGEQYF. The full variable domain, its missing parts supplied by reference TRBV15 and TRBJ2-7, is DAMVIQNPRYQVTQFGKPVTLSCSQTLNHNVMYWYQQKSSQAPKLLFHYYDKDFNNEADTPDNFQSRRPNTSFCFLDIRSPGLGDTAMYLCATSRGGLVGEQYFGPGTRLTVT.

This clonotype occurred a few times. The CDR3 sequence: CASSYGESYGYTF. The CDR3 DNA follows: TGTGCCAGCAGTTACGGCGAGTCCTATGGCTACACCTTC. This chain uses TRBV6-2 or TRBV6-3 with TRBJ1-2; D remains ambiguous. The V gene lost 2 bases and the J gene lost 4 bases, with 8 bases spanning the gap. Per the germline V gene, CDR1 is MNHEY and CDR2 is SVGEGT. This CDR3 comprises 13 residues.

This clonotype was recorded many times. The rearrangement links TRBV7-9 to TRBJ2-7; D is possibly TRBD2 (6 bases). V lost 4 bases to trimming and J lost 3 bases, with 19 bases between them. Germline values: CDR1 SEHNR, CDR2 FQNEAQ (reference sequence). The CDR3 runs 16 residues. CDR3 sequence (DNA): TGTGCCAGCAGCTCTAAAGAGTTAGCGGCGTACTACGAGCAGTACTTC. Translation: CASSSKELAAYYEQYF.

This clonotype was counted many times. The V gene is TRBV12-3 or TRBV12-4, the J gene TRBJ2-1; D unresolved. CDR3 length: 14 residues. Trimming removed 5 bases at V and 7 bases at J, with 15 bases between. CDR3 nucleotide sequence: TGTGCCAGCAGTCCCAAAAACGAGGCAAATGAGCAGTTCTTC. This gives the protein CASSPKNEANEQFF.

The rearrangement joins TRBV19 to TRBJ2-2; 9 positions agree with TRBD1. Germline assignment: CDR1 LNHDA and CDR2 SQIVND (reference sequence). The CDR3 has 16 residues. Trimming took 2 bases from V and 6 from J; bases not matched to a gene: 7. The CDR3, as DNA: TGTGCCAGTAGTATACCCGGGACAGGGTCCTCCGGGGAGCTGTTTTTT. Its protein is CASSIPGTGSSGELFF.